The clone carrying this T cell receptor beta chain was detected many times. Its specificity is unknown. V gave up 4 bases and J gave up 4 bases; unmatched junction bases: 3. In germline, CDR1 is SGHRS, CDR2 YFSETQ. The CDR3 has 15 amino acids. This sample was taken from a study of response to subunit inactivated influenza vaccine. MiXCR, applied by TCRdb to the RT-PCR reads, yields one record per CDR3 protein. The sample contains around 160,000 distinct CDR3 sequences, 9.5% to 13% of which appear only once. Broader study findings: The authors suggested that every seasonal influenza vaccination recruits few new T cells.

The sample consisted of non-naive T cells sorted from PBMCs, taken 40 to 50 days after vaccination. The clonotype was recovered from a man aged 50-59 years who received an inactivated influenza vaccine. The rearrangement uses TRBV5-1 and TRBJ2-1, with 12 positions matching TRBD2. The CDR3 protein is CASSTSGGTYNEQFF. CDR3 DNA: TGCGCCAGCAGCACTAGCGGGGGGACGTACAATGAGCAGTTCTTC.